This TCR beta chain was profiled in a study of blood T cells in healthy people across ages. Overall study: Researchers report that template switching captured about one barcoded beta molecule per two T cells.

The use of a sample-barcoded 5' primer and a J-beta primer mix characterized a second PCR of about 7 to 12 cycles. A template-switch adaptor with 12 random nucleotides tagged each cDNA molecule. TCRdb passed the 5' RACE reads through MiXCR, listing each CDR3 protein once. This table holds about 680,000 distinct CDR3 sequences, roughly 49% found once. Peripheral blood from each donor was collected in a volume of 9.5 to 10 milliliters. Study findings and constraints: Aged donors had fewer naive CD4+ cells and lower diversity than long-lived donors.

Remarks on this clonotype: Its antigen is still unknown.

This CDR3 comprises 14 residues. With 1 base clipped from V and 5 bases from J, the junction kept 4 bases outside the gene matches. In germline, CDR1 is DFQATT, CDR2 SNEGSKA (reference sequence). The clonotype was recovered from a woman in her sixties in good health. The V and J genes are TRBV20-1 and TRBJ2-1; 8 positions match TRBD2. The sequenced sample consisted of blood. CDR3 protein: CSARAGTRDNEQFF. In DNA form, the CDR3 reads TGCAGTGCTAGAGCCGGGACTAGGGACAATGAGCAGTTCTTC.